This entry is about one T cell receptor beta chain. The protocol was immunoSEQ multiplex PCR, while the TCRdb copy is restricted to in-frame clones and leaves out a portion. The repertoire holds about 300,000 clones, 75% to 90% seen once, with about 1.9% in the top ten. The sample belongs to a study of blood T cell repertoires in COVID-19. Looking at the study overall: T cells, B-cell-depleted T cells, or PBMCs supplied cDNA or gDNA.

Germline V gene sequence: CDR1 MDHEN, CDR2 SYDVKM. V was pared by 6 bases and J by 5 bases, with 10 bases between. The CDR3 is 12 amino acids. The TCR was taken from a woman aged 25 to 45 who had been exposed to COVID-19. The chain combines TRBV28 with TRBJ2-5; D might be TRBD1 (6 bases). The sample taken for sequencing was PBMCs or T cells enriched from blood (not recorded which). Here the CDR3 DNA reads TGTGCCAGCAGCAAAAGGGGGGAGACCCAGTACTTC. Translated, it gives CASSKRGETQYF.